This T cell receptor beta chain emerged from a study of regulatory T cells in long-lasting Graves disease. Study-wide points: Sample size, which was small, may have reduced accuracy.

Libraries of TCR beta came from iRepertoire HTBI primers plus Arm-PCR of CDR3 regions. TCRdb re-called the multiplex PCR reads through MiXCR, storing one row per CDR3 protein. Of fewer than 600,000 distinct CDR3 sequences in the sample, 22% were seen once. As for time point: persistent/refractory GD, antithyroid drugs over 5 years with positive TRAb. Generation of the TCR library employed RNA extracted from PBMCs. The authors drew 7 to 10 milliliters of peripheral blood into EDTA tubes. There are 15 residues in the CDR3. Trimming took 4 bases from V and 6 from J; bases not matched to a gene: 5. Germline V gene sequence: CDR1 SGHNT, CDR2 YYREEE (reference sequence). For this clonotype: What it binds is unknown.

Source: peripheral blood mononuclear cells (PBMCs), taken when the disease was refractory, from a patient treated with antithyroid drugs. The chain carries TRBV5-4 and TRBJ2-1, with TRBD1 identical over 12 bases. The clonotype comes from a female donor with Graves disease. CDR3 coding DNA: TGTGCCAGCAGCACCGGGACAGGGGGCATCAATGAGCAGTTCTTC. This codes for CASSTGTGGINEQFF.